This is a list of T cell receptor beta chains from one sample in a study of beta chain features in type 1 diabetes. Method: immunoSEQ multiplex PCR; TCRdb's copy keeps in-frame clones and lacks some. The sample consists of 200,000 to 250,000 clones, about 9.3% of them appearing once. The sequencing input was naive CD4+ T cells from blood. All receptors derive from a woman aged 18-29 years in good health. CDR3s include the opening cysteine and the closing phenylalanine or tryptophan. D genes are given only for firm matches. Some rows have no size entry. The others give once, few or many, or a class for an expanded clone.

J: TRBJ1-1; D: TRBD1; V: TRBV5-6; size: NA; DNA: TGTGCCAGCAGCTATCTATTGGGACAGGGGGCTGGAGAGGACACTGAAGCTTTCTTT; CDR3: CASSYLLGQGAGEDTEAFF
J: TRBJ1-2; D: NA; V: TRBV30; size: NA; DNA: TGTGCCTGGAAGGTCGACAGCTACTATGGCTACACCTTC; CDR3: CAWKVDSYYGYTF
J: TRBJ2-3; D: TRBD1; V: TRBV7-3; size: few; DNA: TGTGCCAGCAGCCGGGACAGGGGCAGAGATACGCAGTATTTT; CDR3: CASSRDRGRDTQYF
J: TRBJ2-5; D: TRBD2; V: TRBV9; size: NA; DNA: TGTGCCAGCAGCGTAAATAGCGGGGGAGGCCAAGAGACCCAGTACTTC; CDR3: CASSVNSGGGQETQYF
J: TRBJ2-7; D: NA; V: TRBV18; size: few; DNA: TGTGCCAGCTCACTCCGGGGTTCCTACGAGCAGTACTTC; CDR3: CASSLRGSYEQYF
J: TRBJ2-7; D: NA; V: TRBV6-6; size: few; DNA: TGTGCCAGCAGTTACTCGATTGGGGCCGAGCAGTACTTC; CDR3: CASSYSIGAEQYF
J: TRBJ2-1; D: TRBD1; V: TRBV5-1; size: few; DNA: TGCGCCAGCAGCACCTACAGGGGAAGGGGGAATGAGCAGTTCTTC; CDR3: CASSTYRGRGNEQFF
J: TRBJ2-7; D: NA; V: TRBV5-1; size: NA; DNA: TGCGCCAGCAGCGATACAGGCGAGCAGTACTTC; CDR3: CASSDTGEQYF
J: TRBJ2-3; D: NA; V: TRBV27; size: few; DNA: TGTGCCAGCAGTTTACGCGGCACAGATACGCAGTATTTT; CDR3: CASSLRGTDTQYF
J: TRBJ2-7; D: NA; V: TRBV7-2; size: few; DNA: TGTGCCAGCAGCCGGGGCTACGAGCAGTACTTC; CDR3: CASSRGYEQYF
J: TRBJ2-6; D: NA; V: TRBV5-1; size: NA; DNA: TGCGCCAGCAGCTTGGACGGAGACTCTGGGGCCAACGTCCTGACTTTC; CDR3: CASSLDGDSGANVLTF
J: TRBJ2-1; D: TRBD2; V: TRBV25-1; size: NA; DNA: TGTGCCAGCAGCCCACTAGCGGGAGGGCCCCAGGAGCAGTTCTTC; CDR3: CASSPLAGGPQEQFF
J: TRBJ2-1; D: TRBD2; V: TRBV5-1; size: few; DNA: TGCGCCAGCAGCTCCACTCTTTCCCGACTAGCGTCCTACAATGAGCAGTTCTTC; CDR3: CASSSTLSRLASYNEQFF
J: TRBJ2-4; D: NA; V: TRBV27; size: NA; DNA: TGTGCCAGCAGTTTTGGCTCCTCAGCCAAAAACATTCAGTACTTC; CDR3: CASSFGSSAKNIQYF
J: TRBJ2-6; D: TRBD1; V: TRBV5-4; size: few; DNA: TGTGCCAGCAGCCCAGGGACAGGGGCCAAACTCTCTGGGGCCAACGTCCTGACTTTC; CDR3: CASSPGTGAKLSGANVLTF
J: TRBJ2-7; D: NA; V: TRBV4-1; size: few; DNA: TGCGCCAGCAGCCAAGCGAGGGACACCTACGAGCAGTACTTC; CDR3: CASSQARDTYEQYF
J: TRBJ2-1; D: NA; V: TRBV25-1; size: NA; DNA: TGTGCCAGCAGGGAAACAGGAGTGGTCCGCAATGAGCAGTTCTTC; CDR3: CASRETGVVRNEQFF
J: TRBJ1-5; D: NA; V: TRBV5-6; size: NA; DNA: TGTGCCAGCAGCTCGGGGATGGGGATGGATCAGCCCCAGCATTTT; CDR3: CASSSGMGMDQPQHF
J: TRBJ2-3; D: TRBD2; V: TRBV5-1; size: NA; DNA: TGCGCCAGCAGCTCAACTAGCGGGCAGGGCACAGATACGCAGTATTTT; CDR3: CASSSTSGQGTDTQYF
J: TRBJ1-3; D: NA; V: TRBV7-6; size: NA; DNA: TGTGCCAGCAGCGCCCGGGGCGGGGCTGGAAACACCATATATTTT; CDR3: CASSARGGAGNTIYF